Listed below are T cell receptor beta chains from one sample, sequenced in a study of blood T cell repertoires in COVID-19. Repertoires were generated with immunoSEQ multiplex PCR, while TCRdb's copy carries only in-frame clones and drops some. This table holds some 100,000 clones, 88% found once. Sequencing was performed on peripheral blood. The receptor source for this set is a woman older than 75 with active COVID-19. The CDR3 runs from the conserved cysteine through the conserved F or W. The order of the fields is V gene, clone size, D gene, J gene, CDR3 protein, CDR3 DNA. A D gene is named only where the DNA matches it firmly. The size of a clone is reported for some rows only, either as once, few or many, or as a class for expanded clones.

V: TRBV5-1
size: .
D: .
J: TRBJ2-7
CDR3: CASSLAFEQYF
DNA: TGCGCCAGCAGCTTGGCCTTCGAGCAGTACTTC

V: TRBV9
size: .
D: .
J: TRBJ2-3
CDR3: CASSVDGYISTDTQYF
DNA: TGTGCCAGCAGCGTAGATGGTTACATTAGCACAGATACGCAGTATTTT

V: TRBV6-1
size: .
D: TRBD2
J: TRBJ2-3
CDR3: CASSEKTSGRGTDTQYF
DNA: TGTGCCAGCAGTGAAAAGACTAGCGGGAGGGGCACAGATACGCAGTATTTT

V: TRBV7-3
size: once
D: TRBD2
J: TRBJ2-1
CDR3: CASSLSGTSNYNEQFF
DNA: TGTGCCAGCAGCTTAAGCGGGACTAGCAATTACAATGAGCAGTTCTTC

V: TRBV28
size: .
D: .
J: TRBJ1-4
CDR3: CASLRGGGDEKLFF
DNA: TGTGCCAGCCTGCGGGGGGGAGGGGATGAAAAACTGTTTTTT

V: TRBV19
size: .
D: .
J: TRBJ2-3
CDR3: CASCIRGADTQYF
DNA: TGTGCCAGTTGTATCAGAGGTGCAGATACGCAGTATTTT

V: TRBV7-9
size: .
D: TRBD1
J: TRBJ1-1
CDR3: CASSLTQGTEAFF
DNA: TGTGCCAGCAGCCTTACACAGGGGACTGAAGCTTTCTTT

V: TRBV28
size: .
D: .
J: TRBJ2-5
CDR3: CASSSLPGGGETQYF
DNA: TGTGCCAGCAGCTCCTTGCCGGGGGGCGGAGAGACCCAGTACTTC

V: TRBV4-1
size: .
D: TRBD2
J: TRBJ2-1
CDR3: CASSLQSGINEQFF
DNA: TGCGCCAGCAGCCTACAAAGCGGGATCAATGAGCAGTTCTTC

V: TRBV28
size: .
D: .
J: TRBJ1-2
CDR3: CATRNFLREGYTF
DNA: TGTGCCACCAGGAATTTCCTACGGGAGGGCTACACCTTC

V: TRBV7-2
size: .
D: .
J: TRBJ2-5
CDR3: CASSLGVVTRRETQYF
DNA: TGTGCCAGCAGCTTAGGAGTGGTAACCAGGCGAGAGACCCAGTACTTC

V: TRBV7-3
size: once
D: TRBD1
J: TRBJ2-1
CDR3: CASSQGTGNEQFF
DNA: TGTGCCAGCAGCCAAGGGACAGGCAATGAGCAGTTCTTC

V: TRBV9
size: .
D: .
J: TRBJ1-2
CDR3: CASSVTEYGYTF
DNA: TGTGCCAGCAGCGTGACAGAGTATGGCTACACCTTC

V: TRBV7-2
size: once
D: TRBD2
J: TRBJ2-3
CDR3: CASSLGLAVRTDTQYF
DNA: TGTGCCAGCAGCTTAGGACTAGCGGTCCGCACAGATACGCAGTATTTT

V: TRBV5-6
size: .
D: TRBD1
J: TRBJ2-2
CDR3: CASSRSPGQGTGELFF
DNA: TGTGCCAGCAGCCGAAGTCCGGGACAGGGAACCGGGGAGCTGTTTTTT

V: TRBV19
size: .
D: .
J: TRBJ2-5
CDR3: CASSINQGGKETQYF
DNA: TGTGCCAGTAGTATCAACCAGGGGGGAAAAGAGACCCAGTACTTC

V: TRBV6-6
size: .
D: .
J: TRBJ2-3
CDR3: CASSPTGDTQYF
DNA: TGTGCCAGCAGTCCTACGGGGGATACGCAGTATTTT

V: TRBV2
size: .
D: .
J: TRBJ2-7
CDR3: CASSLADRSSYEQYF
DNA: TGTGCCAGCAGTTTAGCGGACAGGAGCTCCTACGAGCAGTACTTC

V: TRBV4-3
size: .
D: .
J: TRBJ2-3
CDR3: CASSQDISTDTQYF
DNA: TGCGCCAGCAGCCAAGATATAAGCACAGATACGCAGTATTTT

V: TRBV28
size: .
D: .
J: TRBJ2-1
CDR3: CASSRGLTGGPGNEQFF
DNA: TGTGCCAGCAGCCGTGGCCTGACTGGAGGGCCTGGAAATGAGCAGTTCTTC

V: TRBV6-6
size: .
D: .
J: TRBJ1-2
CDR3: CASSPRDYGYTF
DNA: TGTGCCAGCTCACCCCGGGACTATGGCTACACCTTC

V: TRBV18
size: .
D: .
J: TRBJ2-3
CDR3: CASSSLTPGDTQYF
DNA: TGTGCCAGCTCATCGCTTACCCCGGGGGATACGCAGTATTTT

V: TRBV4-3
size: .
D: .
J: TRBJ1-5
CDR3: CASSQVPGLGQPQHF
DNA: TGCGCCAGCAGCCAAGTACCAGGGCTCGGACAGCCCCAGCATTTT

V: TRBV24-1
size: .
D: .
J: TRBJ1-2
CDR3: CATKRTDYGYTF
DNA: TGTGCCACCAAAAGGACAGATTATGGCTACACCTTC

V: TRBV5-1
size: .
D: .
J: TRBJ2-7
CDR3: CASSPRLTGYEQYF
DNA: TGCGCCAGCAGCCCGAGGTTGACGGGATACGAGCAGTACTTC

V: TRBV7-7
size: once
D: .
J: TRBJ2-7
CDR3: CASSLANNDEQYF
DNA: TGTGCTAGCAGCTTAGCGAACAACGACGAGCAGTACTTC

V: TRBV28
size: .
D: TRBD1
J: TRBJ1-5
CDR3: CASSTGDQPQHF
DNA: TGTGCCAGCAGTACAGGGGATCAGCCCCAGCATTTT

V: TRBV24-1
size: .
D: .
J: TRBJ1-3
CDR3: CATSDSRAGNTIYF
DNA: TGTGCCACCAGTGATTCCAGGGCTGGAAACACCATATATTTT

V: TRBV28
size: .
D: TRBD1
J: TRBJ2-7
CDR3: CASSHEQGAYEQYF
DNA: TGTGCCAGCAGTCACGAACAGGGGGCCTACGAGCAGTACTTC

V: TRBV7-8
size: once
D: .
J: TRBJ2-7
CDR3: CASSWGDALTYEQYF
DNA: TGTGCCAGCAGCTGGGGGGACGCGCTAACCTACGAGCAGTACTTC

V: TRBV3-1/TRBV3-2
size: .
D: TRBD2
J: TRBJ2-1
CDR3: CASSHILTSGRLHEQFF
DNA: TGTGCCAGCAGCCATATTCTGACTAGCGGGAGACTCCATGAGCAGTTCTTC

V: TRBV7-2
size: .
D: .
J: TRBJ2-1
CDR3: CASSSARELEQFF
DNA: TGTGCCAGCAGCTCGGCGCGGGAATTGGAGCAGTTCTTC

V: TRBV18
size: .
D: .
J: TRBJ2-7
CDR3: CASSPPTNYEQYF
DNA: TGTGCCAGCTCACCACCGACAAACTACGAGCAGTACTTC

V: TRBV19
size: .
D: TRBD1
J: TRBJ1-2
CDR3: CASTSTPGGSDYGYTF
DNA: TGTGCCAGTACCTCAACGCCAGGGGGATCGGACTATGGCTACACCTTC

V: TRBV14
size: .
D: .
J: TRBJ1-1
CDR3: CASSLVSGATEAFF
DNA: TGTGCCAGCAGCCTTGTATCAGGGGCCACTGAAGCTTTCTTT

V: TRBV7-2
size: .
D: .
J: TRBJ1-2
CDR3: CASSLGQANYGYTF
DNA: TGTGCCAGCAGCTTAGGACAGGCTAACTATGGCTACACCTTC

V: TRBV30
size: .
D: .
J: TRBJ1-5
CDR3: CAWSVQGNQPQHF
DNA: TGTGCCTGGAGTGTACAGGGCAATCAGCCCCAGCATTTT

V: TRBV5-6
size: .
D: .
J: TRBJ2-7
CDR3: CASSTFIDEQYF
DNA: TGTGCCAGCAGCACCTTTATAGACGAGCAGTACTTC

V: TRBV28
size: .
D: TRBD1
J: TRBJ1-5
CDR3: CASSSPPGGAYNQPQHF
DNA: TGTGCCAGCAGTTCACCCCCAGGGGGCGCGTACAATCAGCCCCAGCATTTT

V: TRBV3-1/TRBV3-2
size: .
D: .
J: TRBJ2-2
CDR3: CASSSRHAGELFF
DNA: TGTGCCAGCAGCTCGAGGCATGCCGGGGAGCTGTTTTTT

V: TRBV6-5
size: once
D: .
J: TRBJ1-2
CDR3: CASSDPAGVVYGYTF
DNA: TGTGCCAGCAGCGACCCCGCAGGGGTTGTCTATGGCTACACCTTC

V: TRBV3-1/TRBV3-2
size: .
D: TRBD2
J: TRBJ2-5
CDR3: CASSALAEETQYF
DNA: TGTGCCAGCAGCGCCCTAGCGGAAGAGACCCAGTACTTC

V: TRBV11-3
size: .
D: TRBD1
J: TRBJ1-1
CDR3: CASSSTGRQKAFF
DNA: TGTGCCAGCAGCTCGACAGGGAGGCAGAAGGCTTTCTTT

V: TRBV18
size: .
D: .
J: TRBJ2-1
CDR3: CASSPPEGAGKNEQFF
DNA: TGTGCCAGCTCACCACCGGAGGGGGCGGGGAAGAATGAGCAGTTCTTC

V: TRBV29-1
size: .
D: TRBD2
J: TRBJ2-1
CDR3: CSVEGTSGTYNEQFF
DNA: TGCAGCGTTGAAGGGACTAGCGGGACCTACAATGAGCAGTTCTTC

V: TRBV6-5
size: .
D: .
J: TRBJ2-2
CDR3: CASSPMNTGELFF
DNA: TGTGCCAGCAGCCCAATGAACACCGGGGAGCTGTTTTTT

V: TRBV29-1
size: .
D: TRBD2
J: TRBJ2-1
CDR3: CSATPRGGSFRSNEQFF
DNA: TGCAGCGCTACCCCTCGGGGCGGGAGTTTCAGGAGTAATGAGCAGTTCTTC

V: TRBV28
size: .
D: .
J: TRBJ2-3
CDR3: CASSLPGRDTQYF
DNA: TGTGCCAGCAGTTTGCCCGGGAGAGATACGCAGTATTTT

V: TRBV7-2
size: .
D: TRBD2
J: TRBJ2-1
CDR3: CASSLTSGILNEQFF
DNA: TGTGCCAGCAGCTTAACTAGCGGGATTCTCAATGAGCAGTTCTTC

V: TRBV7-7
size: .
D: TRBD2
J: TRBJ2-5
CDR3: CASSAGLAGVETQYF
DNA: TGTGCTAGCAGCGCGGGACTAGCGGGAGTGGAGACCCAGTACTTC